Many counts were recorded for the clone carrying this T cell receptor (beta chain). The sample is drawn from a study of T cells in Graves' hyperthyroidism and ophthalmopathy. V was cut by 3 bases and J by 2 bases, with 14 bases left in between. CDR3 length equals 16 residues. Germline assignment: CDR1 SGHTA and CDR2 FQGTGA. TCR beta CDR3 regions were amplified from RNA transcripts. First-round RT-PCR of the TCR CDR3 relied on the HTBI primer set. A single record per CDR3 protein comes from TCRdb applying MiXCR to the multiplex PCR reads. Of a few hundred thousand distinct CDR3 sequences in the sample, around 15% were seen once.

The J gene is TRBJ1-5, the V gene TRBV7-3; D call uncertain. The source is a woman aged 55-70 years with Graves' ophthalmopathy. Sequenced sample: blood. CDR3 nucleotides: TGTGCCAGCAGCTTGTATCATGGCGATGGCAATCAGCCCCAGCATTTT. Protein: CASSLYHGDGNQPQHF.